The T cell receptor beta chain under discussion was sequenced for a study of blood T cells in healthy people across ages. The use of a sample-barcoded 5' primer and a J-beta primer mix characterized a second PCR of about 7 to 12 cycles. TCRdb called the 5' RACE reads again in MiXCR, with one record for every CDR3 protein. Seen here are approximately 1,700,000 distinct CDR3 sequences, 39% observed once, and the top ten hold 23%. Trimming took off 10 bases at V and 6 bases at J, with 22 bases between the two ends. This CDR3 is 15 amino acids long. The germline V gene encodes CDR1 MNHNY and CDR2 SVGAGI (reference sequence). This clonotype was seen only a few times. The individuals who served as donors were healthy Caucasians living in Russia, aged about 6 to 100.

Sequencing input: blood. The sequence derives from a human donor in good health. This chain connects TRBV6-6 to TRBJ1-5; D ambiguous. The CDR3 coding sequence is TGTGCCACCACTACGCCCGAGAAGTGGGGTCAGCCCCAGCATTTT. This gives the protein CATTTPEKWGQPQHF.